This TCR beta chain was captured in a study of beta chain features in type 1 diabetes. Study as a whole: Age, gender and cell yields were similar between patients and healthy donors.

cDNA synthesis used the whole RNA isolate, giving expressed TCRB sequences. Here immunoSEQ multiplex PCR was the method, and the copy in TCRdb shows in-frame clones only, minus some. The sample gives under 300,000 clones, about 15% of which show up once; approximately 0.02% is in the top ten. Study results and limitations: PCR may have favored shorter templates equally in patients and controls. A greater similarity of naive, central memory and Treg TCRB repertoires was seen among patients than among healthy donors. Type 1 diabetes patients showed a moderate but significant shortening of TCRB CDR3s in all four CD4+ subsets. Whether TCRB rearrangement is influenced by HLA type was left unresolved in this analysis.

Trimming left V 5 bases short and J 3 bases short, with 7 bases between. The CDR3 spans 12 residues. Germline V gene data show CDR1 as SGHNT and CDR2 as YENEEA. In this sample, this clone turned up a few times. Its cognate antigen is unknown. The specimen was naive CD4+ T cells from blood. The V call is TRBV11-3, the J call TRBJ1-1; D is undetermined. This clonotype was sampled from a man aged 25-45 years with type 1 diabetes. The CDR3 reads CASSLIDTEAFF. CDR3 DNA sequence: TGTGCCAGCAGCCTAATTGACACTGAAGCTTTCTTT.